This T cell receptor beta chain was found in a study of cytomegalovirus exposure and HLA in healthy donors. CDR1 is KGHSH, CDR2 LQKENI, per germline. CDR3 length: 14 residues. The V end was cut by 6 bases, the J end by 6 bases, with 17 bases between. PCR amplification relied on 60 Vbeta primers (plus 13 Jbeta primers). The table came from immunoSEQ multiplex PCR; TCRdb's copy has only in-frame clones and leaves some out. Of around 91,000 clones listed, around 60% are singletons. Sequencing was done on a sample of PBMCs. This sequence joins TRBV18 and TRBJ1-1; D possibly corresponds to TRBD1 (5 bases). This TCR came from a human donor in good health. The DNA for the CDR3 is TGTGCCAGCTCCCCCCCCGGCAGGGCGCCTGAAGCTTTCTTT. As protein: CASSPPGRAPEAFF.